This T cell receptor (beta chain) was retrieved from a study of control samples from healthy donors and cancer patients. A note on this clone: One junction end does not reproduce the germline sequence, and a read error may be involved.

Sequencing used immunoSEQ multiplex PCR; TCRdb keeps in-frame clones, though not all of them. The data show about 180,000 clones, with around nine tenths seen just once and roughly 1.3% held by the top ten. The V gene's germline CDR1 is MNHEY and CDR2 SMNVEV (reference sequence). This CDR3 comprises 14 residues. The chain carries TRBV27 and TRBJ1-5; D uncertain. Input material: blood. The source of this sequence is a man aged 30-40 years in good health. The CDR3 here is CASSLSWAYQPQHF. The CDR3 nucleotides are TGTGCCAGCAGTCTATCCTGGGCTTACCAGCCCCAGCATTTT.